These T cell receptor beta chains were read from a single sample in a study of STAT5B mutations in CD4+ large granular lymphocyte leukemia. Generated by immunoSEQ multiplex PCR, the TCRdb table keeps only in-frame clones and is missing some. The sample includes under 40,000 clones, about 71% of them seen just once. Material for sequencing was CD4+ T cells from blood buffy coats. The receptors here all came from a human donor in good health. CDR3s include the opening cysteine and the closing phenylalanine or tryptophan. A D gene is named only where the DNA matches it firmly. Part of the rows lack a size; the others show once, few, many or a class for expanded clones.

clone_size | j_call | d_call | v_call | cdr3_aa | cdr3_nt
once | TRBJ1-2 | . | TRBV4-1 | CASSQGEQPANYGYTF | TGCGCCAGCAGCCAAGGTGAACAGCCAGCTAACTATGGCTACACCTTC
few | TRBJ1-4 | . | TRBV7-2 | CASRTGGAGEKLFF | TGTGCCAGCAGGACCGGGGGGGCGGGTGAAAAACTGTTTTTT
. | TRBJ1-1 | . | TRBV18 | CASSRDSSGANTEAFF | TGTGCCAGCTCTCGCGACAGTTCGGGGGCGAACACTGAAGCTTTCTTT
. | TRBJ2-7 | . | TRBV27 | CASSSIPLSSYEQYF | TGTGCCAGCAGTTCCATTCCCCTGAGCTCCTACGAGCAGTACTTC
. | TRBJ1-5 | TRBD1 | TRBV19 | CASRLAGDRGSQPQHF | TGTGCCAGTAGACTAGCGGGGGACAGGGGGAGTCAGCCCCAGCATTTT
once | TRBJ2-7 | . | TRBV6-1 | CASTGGYEQYF | TGTGCCAGCACCGGAGGGTACGAGCAGTACTTC
. | TRBJ2-2 | TRBD1 | TRBV6-6 | CASRGGDRVNGELFF | TGTGCCAGCAGAGGGGGGGACAGGGTGAACGGGGAGCTGTTTTTT
. | TRBJ2-1 | TRBD2 | TRBV5-1 | CASSRSGTSPGNEQFF | TGCGCCAGCAGCCGTTCAGGGACTAGCCCGGGTAATGAGCAGTTCTTC
. | TRBJ2-1 | TRBD1 | TRBV5-1 | CASSLRGTVSDEQFF | TGCGCCAGCAGCTTGAGAGGGACAGTGTCGGATGAGCAGTTCTTC
. | TRBJ2-4 | TRBD1 | TRBV6-1 | CASRAGTGGDIQYF | TGTGCCAGCAGAGCCGGGACAGGAGGGGACATTCAGTACTTC
. | TRBJ2-5 | . | TRBV7-2 | CASSTNPRTTLLETQYF | TGTGCCAGCAGCACAAACCCCCGGACTACATTATTGGAGACCCAGTACTTC
few | TRBJ2-3 | . | TRBV28 | CASSLDPSQGHTQYF | TGTGCCAGCAGTTTAGACCCCTCACAGGGTCATACGCAGTATTTT
. | TRBJ1-3 | . | TRBV7-9 | CASKLNGNTIYF | TGTGCCAGTAAGTTGAACGGAAACACCATATATTTT
. | TRBJ2-2 | . | TRBV28 | CASSLGKDTGELFF | TGTGCCAGCAGTTTAGGCAAGGACACCGGGGAGCTGTTTTTT
. | TRBJ1-2 | . | TRBV5-1 | CASSLGGEYGYTF | TGCGCCAGCAGCTTGGGGGGGGAATATGGCTACACCTTC
few | TRBJ1-2 | . | TRBV28 | CASTKLGIYGYTF | TGTGCCAGCACCAAACTGGGGATCTATGGCTACACCTTC
. | TRBJ1-2 | . | TRBV6-1 | CASSEGWRSYTF | TGTGCCAGCAGTGAAGGTTGGAGGAGCTACACCTTC
. | TRBJ2-2 | . | TRBV4-2 | CASSPTTGELFF | TGTGCCAGCAGCCCTACGACCGGGGAGCTGTTTTTT
. | TRBJ1-2 | . | TRBV5-1 | CASSSDSPYGYTF | TGCGCCAGCAGTTCTGACAGCCCGTATGGCTACACCTTC
once | TRBJ2-5 | . | TRBV30 | CAASGAQATQYF | TGTGCCGCCTCGGGGGCCCAAGCGACCCAGTACTTC
. | TRBJ1-1 | . | TRBV11-3 | CASNNKTRQNTEAFF | TGTGCCAGCAACAACAAAACCCGGCAGAACACTGAAGCTTTCTTT
once | TRBJ2-3 | . | TRBV5-1 | CASSLALARRGDTQYF | TGCGCCAGCAGCTTGGCCTTGGCCCGTCGGGGTGACACGCAGTATTTT
. | TRBJ2-1 | TRBD1 | TRBV11-3 | CASSLEGARGRLEQFF | TGTGCCAGCAGCTTAGAAGGGGCCAGGGGGCGCCTTGAGCAGTTCTTC
. | TRBJ1-6 | . | TRBV5-1 | CASSLYGGNSPLHF | TGCGCCAGCAGCTTGTACGGGGGTAATTCACCCCTCCACTTT
. | TRBJ2-7 | . | TRBV12-2 | CASRLTGGGEPYEQYF | TGTGCAAGTCGCTTAACGGGCGGGGGGGAGCCCTACGAGCAGTACTTC
. | TRBJ2-2 | . | TRBV5-1 | CASSLTIGELFF | TGCGCCAGCAGCTTGACTATCGGGGAGCTGTTTTTT
. | TRBJ2-1 | . | TRBV18 | CASSPAPLAQNEQFF | TGTGCCAGCTCACCCGCCCCTCTAGCGCAAAATGAGCAGTTCTTC
. | TRBJ2-3 | TRBD1 | TRBV6-6 | CASRQGQGVTDTQYF | TGTGCCAGCAGGCAGGGACAGGGGGTAACAGATACGCAGTATTTT
. | TRBJ1-6 | . | TRBV21-1 | CASSKGPAGNSPLHF | TGTGCCAGCAGCAAAGGCCCGGCTGGGAATTCACCCCTCCACTTT
few | TRBJ2-2 | TRBD2 | TRBV7-2 | CASSLWEGNTGELFF | TGTGCCAGCAGCTTATGGGAGGGAAACACCGGGGAGCTGTTTTTT